This TCR beta chain was obtained from a study of blood T cell repertoires in COVID-19. Sequenced by immunoSEQ multiplex PCR; TCRdb stores in-frame clones only, minus some. This table holds more than 150,000 clones, over 70% found once. Material for sequencing was peripheral blood. This clonotype was obtained from a woman aged 60 to 75 with acute or convalescent COVID-19.

The CDR3 spells CASSLAGTSGGAPQETQYF. DNA of the CDR3: TGTGCCAGCAGCTTGGCCGGGACTAGCGGGGGGGCTCCACAAGAGACCCAGTACTTC. This chain joins TRBV7-2 and TRBJ2-5; 16 nucleotides match TRBD2. J gave up 2 bases and V 3 bases, and 9 bases lay outside the gene matches. Germline CDR1 and CDR2: SGHTA and FQGNSA. The CDR3 sequence is 19 residues long.